This T cell receptor beta chain stems from a study of OX40 agonist ivuxolimab in advanced cancers. Study-level information: The dose-escalation cohort was about 87% male, with a mean age of approximately 62 years, ranging about 23 to 90.

A word on this clone: Its specificity is not known.

Measured with immunoSEQ multiplex PCR; TCRdb has only the in-frame clones, and not every one. This sample has around 80,000 clones, with approximately 89% found just once. Whole-study results and caveats: On average, CD8+ T cells had more expanded clones than CD4+. Part of the nonresponder group also had normalized T-cell clonal expansion that was low. Researchers did not determine the expanded peripheral T cells' antigen specificity.

Germline-derived CDR1 and CDR2 are SGHNT and YENEEA. The CDR3 contains 14 residues. V gave up 2 bases and J gave up 8 bases, with 12 bases separating them. This sequence originates from an adult with an advanced solid tumor such as melanoma, head and neck, liver or kidney cancer. This specimen was CD4+ or CD8+ T cells sorted from blood, taken in a trial of the OX40 agonist ivuxolimab. The chain employs TRBV11-3 and TRBJ2-2; D possibly uses TRBD1 or TRBD2 (5 bases each). The CDR3 is CASSLTRGVGELFF. The CDR3 bases are TGTGCCAGCAGCTTAACGAGGGGCGTTGGGGAGCTGTTTTTT.